One and the same sample provided the 27 T cell receptor beta chains below, sequenced in a study of blood T cell repertoires in COVID-19. Method: immunoSEQ multiplex PCR; TCRdb's copy keeps in-frame clones and lacks some. The sample has some 42,000 clones, around nine tenths seen once; the top ten hold less than 3%. The sequenced material came from peripheral blood. All receptors come from a human donor in a cohort sampled during active COVID-19.

The chain has TRBV5-1 and TRBJ2-5; 10 bases agree with TRBD2. V lost 0 bases and J lost 4; bases outside the gene matches: 3. The CDR3 length is 15 residues. Germline-derived CDR1 and CDR2 are SGHRS and YFSETQ. The CDR3 region has the DNA TGCGCCAGCAGCTTGGGTCTAGCGGGGGCAGAGACCCAGTACTTC. This translates into CASSLGLAGAETQYF.

The chain carries TRBV5-1 and TRBJ2-5, with TRBD1 identical over 10 bases. Looked up from germline, CDR1 is SGHRS and CDR2 is YFSETQ. V shed 6 bases, J shed 4 bases, and the junction held 6 bases outside the gene matches. The CDR3 runs to 14 residues. CDR3 bases: TGCGCCAGCAAGACAGGGGGCGGGAGAGAGACCCAGTACTTC. Its translation: CASKTGGGRETQYF.

The V and J genes are TRBV2 and TRBJ2-4; 7 nucleotides line up with TRBD1. Per germline, CDR1 SNHLY and CDR2 FYNNEI. V trimming: 8 bases; J trimming: 10 bases; junction bases outside the gene matches: 5. This CDR3 has 11 residues. The CDR3 region is CASSSTGIQYF. As DNA, the CDR3 is TGTGCCAGCTCCTCGACAGGGATTCAGTACTTC.

The CDR3: CASSEAPPGGPRNQPQHF. CDR3 bases: TGTGCCAGCAGTGAAGCGCCCCCCGGGGGACCCAGGAATCAGCCCCAGCATTTT. The V gene is TRBV6-1, the J gene TRBJ1-5, with a weak D call TRBD1 (5 bases). CDR1 and CDR2 from the germline V gene are MNHNS and SASEGT. V was cut by 0 bases and J by 4 bases, with 19 bases left in between. The CDR3 runs 18 residues.

V and J are TRBV13 and TRBJ2-5; 9 nucleotides align to TRBD2. The CDR3 is made up of 16 amino acids. The V gene's germline CDR1 is PRHDT and CDR2 FYEKMQ (reference sequence). Germline trimming cut 1 base from V and 5 bases from J; bases unmatched to any gene: 8. CDR3 in DNA: TGTGCCAGCAGCTTAGACCGGAGCGGGGGGAGGGAGACCCAGTACTTC. This codes for CASSLDRSGGRETQYF.

This chain uses TRBV19 with TRBJ2-7; 10 bases match TRBD1. In germline, CDR1 is LNHDA, CDR2 SQIVND (reference sequence). The CDR3 has 14 amino acids. Trimming at V came to 6 bases and at J to 4 bases, leaving 6 bases not matched to a gene. DNA of the CDR3: TGTGCCAGTAGGAACCGGGACAGGGGTTACGAGCAGTACTTC. Protein sequence: CASRNRDRGYEQYF.

The chain employs TRBV16 and TRBJ1-3; TRBD1 matches at 7 bases. The germline V gene has CDR1 KGHSY and CDR2 FQNENV. The J segment lost 4 bases and the V segment lost 2 bases, leaving 5 bases of the junction unmatched. This CDR3 has 15 amino acids. The CDR3 reads CASSQTQDRGNTIYF. The CDR3 DNA is TGTGCCAGCAGCCAAACCCAGGACAGGGGAAACACCATATATTTT.

This sequence joins TRBV18 and TRBJ2-7; 9 positions match TRBD1. The J segment lost 7 bases and the V segment lost 3 bases, leaving 10 bases of the junction unmatched. Germline CDR1 and CDR2: KGHSH and LQKENI. CDR3 length equals 15 residues. CDR3 residues: CASSPDLDRGREQYF. In nucleotides, the CDR3 is TGTGCCAGCTCACCCGACCTGGACAGGGGTCGTGAGCAGTACTTC.

CDR3 region: CASSFMTGGYNEQFF. For the CDR3, the DNA is TGCGCCAGCAGCTTTATGACAGGGGGCTACAATGAGCAGTTCTTC. V gene TRBV5-1 combines with J gene TRBJ2-1; 9 nucleotides line up with TRBD1. This CDR3 region has 15 residues. Looked up from germline, CDR1 is SGHRS and CDR2 is YFSETQ. With 2 bases clipped from V and 3 bases from J, the junction kept 3 bases outside the gene matches. The complete variable domain, with remaining parts taken from reference TRBV5-1 and TRBJ2-1, reads KAGVTQTPRYLIKTRGQQVTLSCSPISGHRSVSWYQQTPGQGLQFLFEYFSETQRNKGNFPGRFSGRQFSNSRSEMNVSTLELGDSALYLCASSFMTGGYNEQFFGPGTRLTVL.

CDR3 loop: CASSSQGDEQFF. DNA of the CDR3: TGTGCCAGCAGCTCACAGGGGGATGAGCAGTTCTTC. The rearrangement joins TRBV7-9 to TRBJ2-1; TRBD1 agrees at 8 bases. This CDR3 contains 12 residues. CDR1 is SEHNR, CDR2 FQNEAQ, per germline (reference sequence). After removal of 4 bases from V and 8 bases from J, the junction contained 1 base not matched to a gene.

As to this clone: One junction end disagrees with the germline gene, perhaps due to a read error. The chain has TRBV24-1 and TRBJ2-5, with 7 bases that match TRBD1. The germline gives CDR1 KGHDR, CDR2 SFDVKD. The CDR3 is 17 amino acids. The CDR3 reads CAASAQDRAGYQETQYF. In nucleotides, the CDR3 is TGTGCCGCCAGTGCCCAAGACAGGGCCGGTTACCAAGAGACCCAGTACTTC.

The chain uses TRBV7-9 and TRBJ1-3, with a possible D match to TRBD1 (6 bases). Germline V gene data show CDR1 as SEHNR and CDR2 as FQNEAQ (reference sequence). Between the trimmed V and J ends, which lost 6 bases and 8 bases, there was a span of 14 bases. CDR3 size: 13 residues. The DNA of the CDR3 is TGTGCCAGCAGGAACAGGGCTGGGGACACCATATATTTT. It yields the protein CASRNRAGDTIYF.

V and J are TRBV5-4 and TRBJ1-2; D is uncertain. CDR1 SGHNT and CDR2 YYREEE come from the germline V gene (reference sequence). The CDR3 length is 14 residues. Trimming cost V 6 bases and J 2 bases, with 14 bases left between them. CDR3 loop: CASTRRGGNYGYTF. The CDR3 DNA reads as TGTGCCAGCACCCGACGGGGAGGAAACTATGGCTACACCTTC.

The V gene is TRBV13, the J gene TRBJ2-1; 10 bases align to TRBD1. The V and J ends lost 5 bases and 3 bases, in that order; junction bases with no gene match: 4. The CDR3 spans 15 residues. Germline CDR1 reads PRHDT; CDR2 reads FYEKMQ (reference sequence). The CDR3 spells CASSIRDRGYNEQFF. CDR3 nucleotide sequence: TGTGCCAGCAGCATCCGGGACAGGGGCTACAATGAGCAGTTCTTC.

This chain joins TRBV4-2 and TRBJ2-7, with D maybe TRBD2 (5 bases). With 0 bases removed from V and 2 bases from J, the gap between germline ends came to 8 bases. From germline, CDR1 is LGHNA and CDR2 YNFKEQ. The CDR3 is made up of 14 amino acids. The CDR3 loop is CASSQDTGTYEQYF. The DNA for the CDR3 is TGTGCCAGCAGCCAAGATACGGGGACCTACGAGCAGTACTTC.

The genes are TRBV4-2 and TRBJ2-7; 7 bases align to TRBD2. CDR3 length: 15 amino acids. The trim removed 3 bases at V and 7 bases at J, leaving 12 bases unmatched. Germline CDR1 is LGHNA and CDR2 is YNFKEQ. The CDR3 sequence: CASSQSRRGVGEQYF. The CDR3, as DNA: TGTGCCAGCAGCCAGTCCCGCCGGGGGGTGGGGGAGCAGTACTTC.

This clone came up once. V usage is TRBV3-1 (or the pseudogene TRBV3-2) and J usage is TRBJ1-1, with D possibly TRBD1 on 5 matching bases. Germline values: CDR1 LGHDT, CDR2 YNNKEL (reference sequence). V gave up 6 bases and J gave up 6 bases, with 14 bases separating them. This CDR3 is built from 13 residues. CDR3 bases: TGTGCCAGCAGTTCCGGGGGTGTCGCTGAAGCTTTCTTT. As protein: CASSSGGVAEAFF.

This clone has just one count. The chain is built from TRBV3-1 (or the pseudogene TRBV3-2) and TRBJ2-1; D perhaps matches TRBD2 (5 bases). V was shortened by 6 bases and J by 5 bases, with 11 bases between the two germline ends. The CDR3 loop spans 13 amino acids. Germline assignment: CDR1 LGHDT and CDR2 YNNKEL (reference sequence). Here the CDR3 reads CASSKWGDNEQFF. For the CDR3, the DNA is TGTGCCAGCAGTAAATGGGGAGACAATGAGCAGTTCTTC.

The V call is TRBV2, the J call TRBJ2-5, with 11 nucleotides matching TRBD1. Germline trimming cut 9 bases from V and 5 bases from J; bases unmatched to any gene: 11. Looked up from germline, CDR1 is SNHLY and CDR2 is FYNNEI. The CDR3 totals 15 residues. The CDR3 loop is CASQDRGQPAETQYF. CDR3 nucleotide sequence: TGTGCCAGTCAGGACAGGGGGCAACCCGCGGAGACCCAGTACTTC. Using reference TRBV2 and TRBJ2-5 for the parts outside the CDR3, the full variable domain is EPEVTQTPSHQVTQMGQEVILRCVPISNHLYFYWYRQILGQKVEFLVSFYNNEISEKSEIFDDQFSVERPDGSNFTLKIRSTKLEDSAMYFCASQDRGQPAETQYFGPGTRLLVL.

The gene calls are TRBV5-1 and TRBJ2-3; D is uncertain. Germline V gene data show CDR1 as SGHRS and CDR2 as YFSETQ. The CDR3 runs to 13 residues. Trimming shortened V by 4 bases and J by 3 bases, and 9 bases separated the two germline ends. The DNA of the CDR3 is TGCGCCAGCAGCCCGGCGACTACAGATACGCAGTATTTT. This codes for CASSPATTDTQYF.

J is TRBJ1-1 and V is TRBV3-1 (or the pseudogene TRBV3-2), with TRBD1 identical over 10 bases. CDR3 length equals 13 residues. Trimming cost V 10 bases and J 1 base; bases outside gene matches: 3. Germline-derived CDR1 and CDR2 are LGHDT and YNNKEL (reference sequence). The CDR3 region is CATRTGGNTEAFF. CDR3 DNA sequence: TGTGCCACCCGGACAGGGGGGAACACTGAAGCTTTCTTT.

This rearrangement joins TRBV7-9 to TRBJ1-2; possibly TRBD1 for D (6 bases). CDR1 and CDR2 from the germline V gene are SEHNR and FQNEAQ (reference sequence). The CDR3 is 13 residues long. Trimming stripped 5 bases from V and 7 bases from J, with 14 bases between. CDR3 residues: CASSHSDRSGYTF. The CDR3 DNA is TGTGCCAGCAGCCACAGCGACAGGAGTGGCTACACCTTC.

The chain has TRBV5-4 and TRBJ2-7; 8 bases are a match to TRBD1. CDR3 length: 13 residues. Looked up from germline, CDR1 is SGHNT and CDR2 is YYREEE (reference sequence). V trimming: 5 bases; J trimming: 5 bases; junction bases outside the gene matches: 6. The CDR3 reads CASSFQGANEQYF. As DNA, the CDR3 is TGTGCCAGCAGTTTTCAGGGGGCGAACGAGCAGTACTTC.

V usage is TRBV9 and J usage is TRBJ2-3; no clear D. The CDR3 has 15 amino acids. The germline gives CDR1 SGDLS, CDR2 YYNGEE. Trimming left V 0 bases short and J 5 bases short, with 13 bases between. The CDR3 DNA sequence: TGTGCCAGCAGCGTAGCCAGGAATGAACGAGATACGCAGTATTTT. It specifies CASSVARNERDTQYF.

V and J are TRBV7-3 and TRBJ2-3; tentative D call: TRBD2 (7 bases). With 0 bases removed from V and 3 bases from J, the gap between germline ends came to 10 bases. The CDR3 loop spans 15 amino acids. Germline V gene data show CDR1 as SGHTA and CDR2 as FQGTGA. The CDR3 DNA sequence: TGTGCCAGCAGCTTAACCGGGGGGCAGACAGATACGCAGTATTTT. It translates to CASSLTGGQTDTQYF.

The V call is TRBV25-1, the J call TRBJ1-4, with TRBD1 as a possible D gene (5 bases). CDR1 MGHDK and CDR2 SYGVNS come from the germline V gene. Trimming removed 5 bases at V and 7 bases at J, with 8 bases between. The CDR3 runs to 12 residues. The CDR3 here is CASSRGSEKLFF. The CDR3 nucleotides read TGTGCCAGCAGTCGGGGGAGTGAAAAACTGTTTTTT. The full variable domain, its missing parts supplied by reference TRBV25-1 and TRBJ1-4, is EADIYQTPRYLVIGTGKKITLECSQTMGHDKMYWYQQDPGMELHLIHYSYGVNSTEKGDLSSESTVSRIRTEHFPLTLESARPSHTSQYLCASSRGSEKLFFGSGTQLSVL.

The chain combines TRBV9 with TRBJ1-2; TRBD1 aligns across 8 bases. Germline CDR1 and CDR2: SGDLS and YYNGEE. Unmatched junction bases numbered 2, after V lost 3 bases and J lost 7 bases. The CDR3 runs 12 residues. CDR3 residues: CASSARGLGYTF. The CDR3 bases are TGTGCCAGCAGCGCCAGGGGGCTTGGCTACACCTTC.